The source of this T cell receptor beta chain is a study of regulatory T cells in long-lasting Graves disease. Both iRepertoire HTBI primers and Arm-PCR of CDR3 regions were used to build the TCR beta libraries. TCRdb analysed the multiplex PCR reads with MiXCR anew, one entry per CDR3 protein. The sample has roughly 490,000 distinct CDR3 sequences, roughly 22% seen once. This clonotype has ten or more counts. Germline CDR1 reads MDHEN; CDR2 reads SYDVKM. V was shortened by 10 bases and J by 0 bases, with 22 bases between the two germline ends. The CDR3 loop spans 17 amino acids. Time point defined: persistent/refractory GD, antithyroid drugs over 5 years with positive TRAb. PBMCs were the source of the RNA used for TCR sequencing. Those enrolled as patients came out of an endocrinology department in Xi'an, China.

The sequence was obtained from a female donor with Graves disease. This chain joins TRBV28 and TRBJ1-5; D is perhaps TRBD1 (6 bases). Sequencing used peripheral blood mononuclear cells (PBMCs), obtained when the disease was refractory, from a patient treated with antithyroid drugs. The DNA for the CDR3 is TGTGCCACCAAAAGGCCCCTTGGGGGGCGTAGCAATCAGCCCCAGCATTTT. The encoded protein is CATKRPLGGRSNQPQHF.